The rows below give T cell receptor beta chains drawn from one sample of a study of lymphopenia after photon versus proton radiotherapy. The assay was immunoSEQ multiplex PCR, and TCRdb's table has in-frame clones only and misses some. The table includes about 40,000 clones, 85% to 90% detected once. The specimen comprised peripheral blood, sampled from a patient treated with proton-based radiotherapy. Receptors were obtained from a woman between 65 and 79 years old with pancreatic cancer. Some clones in this sample may be carry-over from other donors' samples. Each CDR3 is given with its conserved first and last residue. Fields, in order: CDR3 DNA, CDR3 protein, clone size, J gene, V gene, D gene. D genes are given only for firm matches. The size field is filled for only some rows; it gives once, few, many or a size class.

CDR3 DNA: TGTGCCTGGAGCCAAATCGGGACAGGGCGTAGTGGCTACACCTTC; CDR3 protein: CAWSQIGTGRSGYTF; clone size: -; J gene: TRBJ1-2; V gene: TRBV30; D gene: TRBD1
CDR3 DNA: TGTGCCAGCAGTGATACTAGCGGGACCTACAATGAGCAGTTCTTC; CDR3 protein: CASSDTSGTYNEQFF; clone size: -; J gene: TRBJ2-1; V gene: TRBV2; D gene: TRBD2
CDR3 DNA: TGCAGCGCCACACAGGGGGCGACAGATACGCAGTATTTT; CDR3 protein: CSATQGATDTQYF; clone size: few; J gene: TRBJ2-3; V gene: TRBV29-1; D gene: TRBD1
CDR3 DNA: TGCGCCAGCAGCTTGGATCTACAGGGGTCCCTTAGCACAGATACGCAGTATTTT; CDR3 protein: CASSLDLQGSLSTDTQYF; clone size: -; J gene: TRBJ2-3; V gene: TRBV5-1; D gene: TRBD1
CDR3 DNA: TGTGCCAGCAGCGTCGGGACTAGCCACGAGCAGTACTTC; CDR3 protein: CASSVGTSHEQYF; clone size: few; J gene: TRBJ2-7; V gene: TRBV9; D gene: TRBD2
CDR3 DNA: TGTGCCAGCAGTTTGGGTCAGGGCTATGGCTACACCTTC; CDR3 protein: CASSLGQGYGYTF; clone size: -; J gene: TRBJ1-2; V gene: TRBV27; D gene: -
CDR3 DNA: TGCGCCAGCAGCTTGGAGCCGGGGCAGGATAATGAGCAGTTCTTC; CDR3 protein: CASSLEPGQDNEQFF; clone size: -; J gene: TRBJ2-1; V gene: TRBV5-1; D gene: -
CDR3 DNA: TGTGCCAGCAGCTTCAGTGCGGACACTGAAGCTTTCTTT; CDR3 protein: CASSFSADTEAFF; clone size: -; J gene: TRBJ1-1; V gene: TRBV11-1; D gene: -
CDR3 DNA: TGTGCCAGCAGCTCCCTCGGGGGGAAAGAGACCCAGTACTTC; CDR3 protein: CASSSLGGKETQYF; clone size: -; J gene: TRBJ2-5; V gene: TRBV7-9; D gene: TRBD2
CDR3 DNA: TGTGCCAGCATCGGTGGGCATAGCAATCAGCCCCAGCATTTT; CDR3 protein: CASIGGHSNQPQHF; clone size: -; J gene: TRBJ1-5; V gene: TRBV28; D gene: -
CDR3 DNA: TGTGCCAGCAGCTTCGGCACTAGCACAGATACGCAGTATTTT; CDR3 protein: CASSFGTSTDTQYF; clone size: -; J gene: TRBJ2-3; V gene: TRBV5-4; D gene: -
CDR3 DNA: TGTGCCAGCAGATTCGACGGGACTGAAGCTTTCTTT; CDR3 protein: CASRFDGTEAFF; clone size: -; J gene: TRBJ1-1; V gene: TRBV6-6; D gene: -
CDR3 DNA: TGTGCCAGCAGCGGCTCCGGACAGACAGATACGCAGTATTTT; CDR3 protein: CASSGSGQTDTQYF; clone size: once; J gene: TRBJ2-3; V gene: TRBV5-4; D gene: -
CDR3 DNA: TGTGCCAGCACGAGGGACAGGGACAATGAGCAGTTCTTC; CDR3 protein: CASTRDRDNEQFF; clone size: -; J gene: TRBJ2-1; V gene: TRBV6-5; D gene: TRBD1
CDR3 DNA: TGTGCCAGCAGCAAGAGGTCAGCGGTGATGAACACTGAAGCTTTCTTT; CDR3 protein: CASSKRSAVMNTEAFF; clone size: -; J gene: TRBJ1-1; V gene: TRBV9; D gene: -
CDR3 DNA: TGTGCCAGCAGTTTATACTACGGACAGGGTCGGGAACTGAACACTGAAGCTTTCTTT; CDR3 protein: CASSLYYGQGRELNTEAFF; clone size: -; J gene: TRBJ1-1; V gene: TRBV28; D gene: TRBD1
CDR3 DNA: TGTGCCAGCAGCTTGGGCACCGGGGAGCTGTTTTTT; CDR3 protein: CASSLGTGELFF; clone size: -; J gene: TRBJ2-2; V gene: TRBV11-2; D gene: -
CDR3 DNA: TGTGCCAGCAGTAACCAGCTGAATCAAGAGACCCAGTACTTC; CDR3 protein: CASSNQLNQETQYF; clone size: -; J gene: TRBJ2-5; V gene: TRBV2; D gene: -
CDR3 DNA: TGTGCCAGCAGTGCGAGGGACGGTAATTCACCCCTCCACTTT; CDR3 protein: CASSARDGNSPLHF; clone size: -; J gene: TRBJ1-6; V gene: TRBV25-1; D gene: -
CDR3 DNA: TGCGCCAGCAGCTTGGCAGGGGACTTTAATGAAAAACTGTTTTTT; CDR3 protein: CASSLAGDFNEKLFF; clone size: -; J gene: TRBJ1-4; V gene: TRBV5-1; D gene: -
CDR3 DNA: TGTGCCAGCAGTCATATACCGGGACAGGGGAACACTGAAGCTTTCTTT; CDR3 protein: CASSHIPGQGNTEAFF; clone size: -; J gene: TRBJ1-1; V gene: TRBV11-2; D gene: TRBD1
CDR3 DNA: TGTGCCAGCAGCTTAGTATCAGGGGGGGATCAGCCCCAGCATTTT; CDR3 protein: CASSLVSGGDQPQHF; clone size: few; J gene: TRBJ1-5; V gene: TRBV7-2; D gene: TRBD1
CDR3 DNA: TGTGCCAGCAGCGCAACTTTCGGGACAGCTGGCACAGATACGCAGTATTTT; CDR3 protein: CASSATFGTAGTDTQYF; clone size: -; J gene: TRBJ2-3; V gene: TRBV2; D gene: TRBD1
CDR3 DNA: TGTGCCAGCAGCGAACCACTGATTGAAGCTTTCTTT; CDR3 protein: CASSEPLIEAFF; clone size: -; J gene: TRBJ1-1; V gene: TRBV2; D gene: -
CDR3 DNA: TGTGCCAGCAGCTTAGTGGGGTACGAGACCCAGTACTTC; CDR3 protein: CASSLVGYETQYF; clone size: -; J gene: TRBJ2-5; V gene: TRBV7-8; D gene: -
CDR3 DNA: TGTGCCAGCAGCTCCGAGCTGGGACAGAGGTCCTACAATGAGCAGTTCTTC; CDR3 protein: CASSSELGQRSYNEQFF; clone size: -; J gene: TRBJ2-1; V gene: TRBV11-1; D gene: TRBD1
CDR3 DNA: TGTGCCACCGGACAGAGGGCTAGCGGGAGTTGGGACAATGAGCAGTTCTTC; CDR3 protein: CATGQRASGSWDNEQFF; clone size: -; J gene: TRBJ2-1; V gene: TRBV27; D gene: TRBD2
CDR3 DNA: TGCGCCAGCAGCCTTGGATGGGAGAGCGGGACTAATGAAAAACTGTTTTTT; CDR3 protein: CASSLGWESGTNEKLFF; clone size: -; J gene: TRBJ1-4; V gene: TRBV5-1; D gene: -
CDR3 DNA: TGTGCCAGCAGCCTGGTGACTAGCAGGCAAGAGACCCAGTACTTC; CDR3 protein: CASSLVTSRQETQYF; clone size: -; J gene: TRBJ2-5; V gene: TRBV7-6; D gene: TRBD2
CDR3 DNA: TGTGCCAGCAGATACAGGGGGATAGCACCCGGGGAGCTGTTTTTT; CDR3 protein: CASRYRGIAPGELFF; clone size: -; J gene: TRBJ2-2; V gene: TRBV7-8; D gene: TRBD1
CDR3 DNA: TGTGCCAGCAGTGAAGGGTGGACGTGGGGTCAGCCCCAGCATTTT; CDR3 protein: CASSEGWTWGQPQHF; clone size: -; J gene: TRBJ1-5; V gene: TRBV6-1; D gene: -
CDR3 DNA: TGCGCCAGCGGCGACGGGGGACAGGTTCGAGATACGCAGTATTTT; CDR3 protein: CASGDGGQVRDTQYF; clone size: -; J gene: TRBJ2-3; V gene: TRBV10-2; D gene: TRBD1
CDR3 DNA: TGTGCCAGCGTGCGGGAGCGGGACTACAATGAGCAGTTCTTC; CDR3 protein: CASVRERDYNEQFF; clone size: -; J gene: TRBJ2-1; V gene: TRBV18; D gene: TRBD2
CDR3 DNA: TGTGCCAGCAGCTTTCAAGACTCGAACACTGAAGCTTTCTTT; CDR3 protein: CASSFQDSNTEAFF; clone size: -; J gene: TRBJ1-1; V gene: TRBV11-2; D gene: -
CDR3 DNA: TGTGCCAGCAGCGGGGGGACAGGACTCTACGAGCAGTACTTC; CDR3 protein: CASSGGTGLYEQYF; clone size: -; J gene: TRBJ2-7; V gene: TRBV11-1; D gene: TRBD1
CDR3 DNA: TGTGCCAGCAGTGAGAACGGCAGGGCGTATGAAAAACTGTTTTTT; CDR3 protein: CASSENGRAYEKLFF; clone size: -; J gene: TRBJ1-4; V gene: TRBV2; D gene: -
CDR3 DNA: TGTGCCAGCAGCTTTGGACAGGGGGCGTTCGGTTTTGAAAAACTGTTTTTT; CDR3 protein: CASSFGQGAFGFEKLFF; clone size: -; J gene: TRBJ1-4; V gene: TRBV11-2; D gene: TRBD1
CDR3 DNA: TGCGCCAGCAGCCCCTCCCCGGGCGGCCAAGAGACCCAGTACTTC; CDR3 protein: CASSPSPGGQETQYF; clone size: -; J gene: TRBJ2-5; V gene: TRBV5-1; D gene: -
CDR3 DNA: TGTGCCAGCAGCTTGGCGACTAGCCCCCAGTTCTTC; CDR3 protein: CASSLATSPQFF; clone size: few; J gene: TRBJ2-1; V gene: TRBV5-4; D gene: TRBD2
CDR3 DNA: TGTGCCAGCTCACCCCGACAGGGTGCGGGAGGGCAAGAGACCCAGTACTTC; CDR3 protein: CASSPRQGAGGQETQYF; clone size: -; J gene: TRBJ2-5; V gene: TRBV18; D gene: TRBD2
CDR3 DNA: TGTGCCAGCAGCCCGGGACTAGCGGAGTCCTACGAGCAGTACTTC; CDR3 protein: CASSPGLAESYEQYF; clone size: -; J gene: TRBJ2-7; V gene: TRBV11-2; D gene: TRBD2